The clone carrying this T cell receptor (beta chain) has only a few counts. Antigen unknown. These data come from a study of OX40 agonist ivuxolimab in advanced cancers. Study details: Mean age roughly 65 years, range about 23 to 79; about 81% male. There were three patients with partial responses, one having hepatocellular carcinoma and two cutaneous melanoma.

There are 14 residues in the CDR3. V trimming: 3 bases; J trimming: 2 bases; junction bases outside the gene matches: 5. Germline CDR1 GTSNPN, CDR2 SVGIG (reference sequence). Study-level points and caveats: At 0.1 to 3.0 mg/kg, clonal expansion of CD4+ and CD8+ blood T cells had occurred by week 6. The study found that CD8+ T cells averaged more expanded clones than CD4+.

TCRdb keeps only in-frame clones here, not all; method: immunoSEQ multiplex PCR. The sample lists 60,000 to 80,000 clones; 86% were seen once. This rearrangement joins TRBV30 to TRBJ2-5, with TRBD2 identical over 8 bases. This TCR came from an adult with an advanced solid tumor such as melanoma, head and neck, liver or kidney cancer. The material sequenced was CD4+ or CD8+ T cells sorted from blood, taken in a trial of the OX40 agonist ivuxolimab. The CDR3 reads CAWSQRGGQETQYF. In DNA, the CDR3 is TGTGCCTGGAGCCAACGGGGGGGGCAAGAGACCCAGTACTTC.